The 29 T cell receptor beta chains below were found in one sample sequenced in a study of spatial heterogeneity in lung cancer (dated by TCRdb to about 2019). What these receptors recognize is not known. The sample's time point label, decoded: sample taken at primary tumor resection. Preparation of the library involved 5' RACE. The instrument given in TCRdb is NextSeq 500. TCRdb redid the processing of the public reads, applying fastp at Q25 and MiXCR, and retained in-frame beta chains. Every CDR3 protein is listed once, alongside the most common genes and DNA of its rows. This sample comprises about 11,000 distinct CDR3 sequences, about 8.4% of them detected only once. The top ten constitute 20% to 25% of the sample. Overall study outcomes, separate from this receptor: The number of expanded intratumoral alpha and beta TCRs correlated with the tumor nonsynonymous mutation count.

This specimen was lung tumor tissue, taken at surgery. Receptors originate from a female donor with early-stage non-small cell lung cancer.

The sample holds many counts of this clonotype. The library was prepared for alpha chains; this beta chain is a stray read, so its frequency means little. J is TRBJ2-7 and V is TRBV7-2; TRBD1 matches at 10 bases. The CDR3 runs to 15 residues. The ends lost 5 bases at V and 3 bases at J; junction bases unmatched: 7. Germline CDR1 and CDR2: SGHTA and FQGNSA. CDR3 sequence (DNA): TGTGCCAGCAGCCGAATTGGGGACAGGGGCTACGAGCAGTACTTC. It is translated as CASSRIGDRGYEQYF.

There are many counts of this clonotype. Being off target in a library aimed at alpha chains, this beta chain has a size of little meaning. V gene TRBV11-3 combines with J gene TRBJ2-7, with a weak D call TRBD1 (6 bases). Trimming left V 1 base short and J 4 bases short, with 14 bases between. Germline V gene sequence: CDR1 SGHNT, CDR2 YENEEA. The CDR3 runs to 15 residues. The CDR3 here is CASSLATGLGYEQYF. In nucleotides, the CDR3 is TGTGCCAGCAGCTTAGCTACAGGGTTGGGTTACGAGCAGTACTTC.

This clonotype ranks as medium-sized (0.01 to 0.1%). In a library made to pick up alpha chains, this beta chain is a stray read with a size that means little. The CDR3: CASSPETGRVAFF. The CDR3 region has the DNA TGTGCCAGCAGCCCGGAGACAGGGCGTGTAGCTTTCTTT. The chain couples TRBV14 to TRBJ1-1, with 7 nucleotides matching TRBD1. CDR1 is SGHDN and CDR2 is FVKESK in the germline V gene. V trimming: 4 bases; J trimming: 10 bases; junction bases outside the gene matches: 9. This CDR3 spans 13 amino acids.

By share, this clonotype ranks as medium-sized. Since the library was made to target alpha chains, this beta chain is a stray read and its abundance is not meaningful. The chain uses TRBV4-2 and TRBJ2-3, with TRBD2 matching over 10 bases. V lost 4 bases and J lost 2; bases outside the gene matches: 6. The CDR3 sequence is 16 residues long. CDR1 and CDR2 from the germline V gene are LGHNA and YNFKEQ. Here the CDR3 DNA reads TGTGCCAGCAGCCTTATAAGCGGGGGGGCCACAGATACGCAGTATTTT. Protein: CASSLISGGATDTQYF.

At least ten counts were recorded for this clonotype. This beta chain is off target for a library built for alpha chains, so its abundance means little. CDR3 loop: CASSPASGSNQPQHF. The CDR3 region has the DNA TGCGCCAGCAGCCCCGCCTCTGGGAGCAATCAGCCCCAGCATTTT. This chain links TRBV4-1 with TRBJ1-5; D not resolved. Germline V CDR1 and CDR2: MGHRA, YSYEKL. CDR3 length: 15 residues. V gave up 4 bases and J gave up 1 base, with 11 bases separating them.

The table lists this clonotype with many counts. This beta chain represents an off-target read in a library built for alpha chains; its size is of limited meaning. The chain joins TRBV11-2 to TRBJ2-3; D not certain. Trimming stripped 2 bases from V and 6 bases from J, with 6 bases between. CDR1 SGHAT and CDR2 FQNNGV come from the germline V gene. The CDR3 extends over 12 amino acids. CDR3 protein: CASSLLDDTQYF. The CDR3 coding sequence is TGTGCCAGCAGCTTATTGGACGATACGCAGTATTTT.

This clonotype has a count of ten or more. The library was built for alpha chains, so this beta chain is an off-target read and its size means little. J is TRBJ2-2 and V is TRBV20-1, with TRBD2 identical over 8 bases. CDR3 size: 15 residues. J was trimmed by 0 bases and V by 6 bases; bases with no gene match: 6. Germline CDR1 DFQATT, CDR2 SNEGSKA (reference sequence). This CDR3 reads CSAPRLASNTGELFF. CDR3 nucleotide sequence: TGCAGTGCCCCTAGACTAGCGTCGAACACCGGGGAGCTGTTTTTT.

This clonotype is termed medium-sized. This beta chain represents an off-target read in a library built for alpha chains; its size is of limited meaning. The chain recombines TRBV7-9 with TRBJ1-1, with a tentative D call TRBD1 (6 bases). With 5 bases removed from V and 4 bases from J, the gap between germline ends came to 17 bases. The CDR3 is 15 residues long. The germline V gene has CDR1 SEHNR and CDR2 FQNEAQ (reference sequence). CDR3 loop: CASSPDGGQGTEAFF. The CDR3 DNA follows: TGTGCCAGCAGCCCCGATGGGGGGCAGGGCACTGAAGCTTTCTTT.

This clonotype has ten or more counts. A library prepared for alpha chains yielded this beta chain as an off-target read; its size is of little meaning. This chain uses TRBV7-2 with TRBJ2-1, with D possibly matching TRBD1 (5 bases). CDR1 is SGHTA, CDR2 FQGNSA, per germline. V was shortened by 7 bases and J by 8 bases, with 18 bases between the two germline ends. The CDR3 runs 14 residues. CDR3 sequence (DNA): TGTGCCAGCACCCGGCTGGGGCCGGGCTATGAGCAGTTCTTC. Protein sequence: CASTRLGPGYEQFF.

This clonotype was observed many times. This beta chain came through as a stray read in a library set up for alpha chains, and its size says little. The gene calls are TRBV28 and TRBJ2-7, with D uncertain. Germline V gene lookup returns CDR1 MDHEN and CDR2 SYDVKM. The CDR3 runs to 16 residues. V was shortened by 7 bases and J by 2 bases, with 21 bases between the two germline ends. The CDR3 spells CASTSTVESVAYEQYF. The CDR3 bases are TGTGCCAGCACCTCCACCGTTGAGTCTGTAGCCTACGAGCAGTACTTC.

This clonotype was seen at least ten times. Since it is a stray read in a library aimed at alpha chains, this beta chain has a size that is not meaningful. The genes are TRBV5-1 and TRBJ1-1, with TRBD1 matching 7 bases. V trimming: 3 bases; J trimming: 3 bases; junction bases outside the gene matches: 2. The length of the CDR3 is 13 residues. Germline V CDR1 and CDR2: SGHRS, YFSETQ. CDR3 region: CASSWQGDTEAFF. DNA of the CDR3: TGCGCCAGCAGCTGGCAGGGGGACACTGAAGCTTTCTTT.

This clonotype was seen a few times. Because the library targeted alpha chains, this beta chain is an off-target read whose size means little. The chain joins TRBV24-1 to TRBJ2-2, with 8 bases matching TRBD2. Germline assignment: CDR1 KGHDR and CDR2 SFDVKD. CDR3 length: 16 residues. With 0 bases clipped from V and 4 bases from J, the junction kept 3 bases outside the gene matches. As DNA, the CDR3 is TGTGCCACCAGTGATTTGCGGGGGGGTGGCACCGGGGAGCTGTTTTTT. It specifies CATSDLRGGGTGELFF.

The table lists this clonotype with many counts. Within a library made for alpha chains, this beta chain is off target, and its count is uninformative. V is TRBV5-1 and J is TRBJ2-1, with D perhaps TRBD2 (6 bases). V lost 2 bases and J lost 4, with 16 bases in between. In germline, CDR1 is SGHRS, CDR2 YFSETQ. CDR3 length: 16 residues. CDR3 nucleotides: TGCGCCAGCAGCTTACCTCTAGCCGGGGGTTACAATGAGCAGTTCTTC. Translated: CASSLPLAGGYNEQFF.

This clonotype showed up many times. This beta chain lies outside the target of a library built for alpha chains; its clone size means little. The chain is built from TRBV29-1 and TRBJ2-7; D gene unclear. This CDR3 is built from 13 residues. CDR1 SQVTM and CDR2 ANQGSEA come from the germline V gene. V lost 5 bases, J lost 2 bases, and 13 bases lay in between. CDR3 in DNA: TGCAGCGTTAGGTGGCCGGCAGCCTACGAGCAGTACTTC. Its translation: CSVRWPAAYEQYF.

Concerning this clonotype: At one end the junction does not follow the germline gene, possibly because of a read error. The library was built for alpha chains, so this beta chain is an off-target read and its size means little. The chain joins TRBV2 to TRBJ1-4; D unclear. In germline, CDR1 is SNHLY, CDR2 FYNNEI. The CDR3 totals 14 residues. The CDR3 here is CASSVRGTSEKLFF. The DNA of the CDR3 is TGTGCCAGCAGTGTCCGGGGAACTAGTGAAAAACTGTTTTTT.

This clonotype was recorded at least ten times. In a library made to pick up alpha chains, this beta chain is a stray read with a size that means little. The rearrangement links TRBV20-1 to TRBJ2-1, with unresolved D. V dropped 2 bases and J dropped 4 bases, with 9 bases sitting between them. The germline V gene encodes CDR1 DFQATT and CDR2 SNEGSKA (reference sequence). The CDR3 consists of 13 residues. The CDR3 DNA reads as TGCAGTGCTAGAATCCGCCTTTACAATGAGCAGTTCTTC. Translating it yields CSARIRLYNEQFF.

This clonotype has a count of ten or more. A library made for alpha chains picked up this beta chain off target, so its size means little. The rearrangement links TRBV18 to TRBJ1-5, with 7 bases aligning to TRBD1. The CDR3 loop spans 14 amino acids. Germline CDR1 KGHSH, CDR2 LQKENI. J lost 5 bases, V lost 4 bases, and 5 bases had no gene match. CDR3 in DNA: TGTGCCAGCTCACGACAGGGTTTCGATCAGCCCCAGCATTTT. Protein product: CASSRQGFDQPQHF. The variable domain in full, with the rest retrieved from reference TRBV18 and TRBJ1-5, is NAGVMQNPRHLVRRRGQEARLRCSPMKGHSHVYWYRQLPEEGLKFMVYLQKENIIDESGMPKERFSAEFPKEGPSILRIQQVVRGDSAAYFCASSRQGFDQPQHFGDGTRLSIL.

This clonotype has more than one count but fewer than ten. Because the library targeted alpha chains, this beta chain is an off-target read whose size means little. Written as DNA, the CDR3 is TGCAGTGCCCCCCCCCACAACACTGAAGCTTTCTTT. Protein: CSAPPHNTEAFF. The rearrangement uses TRBV20-1 and TRBJ1-1; D gene unclear. V dropped 6 bases and J dropped 2 bases, with 10 bases sitting between them. Germline CDR1 reads DFQATT; CDR2 reads SNEGSKA (reference sequence). The length of the CDR3 is 12 residues.

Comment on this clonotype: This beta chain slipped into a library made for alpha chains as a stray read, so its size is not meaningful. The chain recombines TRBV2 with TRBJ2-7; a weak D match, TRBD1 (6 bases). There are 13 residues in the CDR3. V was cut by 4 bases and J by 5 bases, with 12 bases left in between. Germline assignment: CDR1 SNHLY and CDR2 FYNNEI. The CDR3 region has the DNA TGTGCCAGCAGTGCACTCAGGGGCCACGAGCAGTACTTC. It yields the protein CASSALRGHEQYF.

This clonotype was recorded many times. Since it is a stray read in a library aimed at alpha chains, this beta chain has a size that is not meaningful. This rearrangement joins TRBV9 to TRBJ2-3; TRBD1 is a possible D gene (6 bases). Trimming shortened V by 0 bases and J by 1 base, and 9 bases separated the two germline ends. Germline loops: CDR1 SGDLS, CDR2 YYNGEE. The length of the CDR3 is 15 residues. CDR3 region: CASSVEQGRTDTQYF. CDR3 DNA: TGTGCCAGCAGCGTAGAACAGGGTCGCACAGATACGCAGTATTTT. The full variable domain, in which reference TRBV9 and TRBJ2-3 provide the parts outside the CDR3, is DSGVTQTPKHLITATGQRVTLRCSPRSGDLSVYWYQQSLDQGLQFLIQYYNGEERAKGNILERFSAQQFPDLHSELNLSSLELGDSALYFCASSVEQGRTDTQYFGPGTRLTVL.

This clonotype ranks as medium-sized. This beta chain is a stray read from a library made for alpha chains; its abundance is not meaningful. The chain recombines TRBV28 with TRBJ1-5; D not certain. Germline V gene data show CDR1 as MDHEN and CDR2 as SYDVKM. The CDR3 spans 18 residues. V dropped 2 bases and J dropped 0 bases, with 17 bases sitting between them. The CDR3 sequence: CASSLRPVGPSSNQPQHF. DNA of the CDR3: TGTGCCAGCAGTTTAAGGCCCGTCGGGCCCAGTAGCAATCAGCCCCAGCATTTT.

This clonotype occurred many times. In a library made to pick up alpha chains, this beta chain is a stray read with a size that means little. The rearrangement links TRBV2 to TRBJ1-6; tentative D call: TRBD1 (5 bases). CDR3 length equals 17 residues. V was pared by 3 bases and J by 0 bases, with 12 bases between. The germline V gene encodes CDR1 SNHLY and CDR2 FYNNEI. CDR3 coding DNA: TGTGCCAGCAGTGATAGACGGGGGAGCTCCTATAATTCACCCCTCCACTTT. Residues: CASSDRRGSSYNSPLHF. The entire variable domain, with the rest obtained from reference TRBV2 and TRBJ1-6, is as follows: EPEVTQTPSHQVTQMGQEVILRCVPISNHLYFYWYRQILGQKVEFLVSFYNNEISEKSEIFDDQFSVERPDGSNFTLKIRSTKLEDSAMYFCASSDRRGSSYNSPLHFGNGTRLTVT.

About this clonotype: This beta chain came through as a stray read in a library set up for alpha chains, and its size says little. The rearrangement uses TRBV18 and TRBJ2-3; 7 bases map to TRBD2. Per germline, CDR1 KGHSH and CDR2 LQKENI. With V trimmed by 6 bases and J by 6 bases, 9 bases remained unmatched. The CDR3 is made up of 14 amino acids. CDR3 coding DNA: TGTGCCAGCTCCCAGGACTGGGGAGGGGATACGCAGTATTTT. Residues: CASSQDWGGDTQYF.

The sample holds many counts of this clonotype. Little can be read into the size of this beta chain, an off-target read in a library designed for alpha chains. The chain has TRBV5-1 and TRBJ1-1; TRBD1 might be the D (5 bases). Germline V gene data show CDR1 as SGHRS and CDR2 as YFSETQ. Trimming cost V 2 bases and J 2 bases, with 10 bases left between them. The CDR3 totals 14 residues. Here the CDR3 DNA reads TGCGCCAGCAGCTTCCAGACAGCCAACACTGAAGCTTTCTTT. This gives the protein CASSFQTANTEAFF.

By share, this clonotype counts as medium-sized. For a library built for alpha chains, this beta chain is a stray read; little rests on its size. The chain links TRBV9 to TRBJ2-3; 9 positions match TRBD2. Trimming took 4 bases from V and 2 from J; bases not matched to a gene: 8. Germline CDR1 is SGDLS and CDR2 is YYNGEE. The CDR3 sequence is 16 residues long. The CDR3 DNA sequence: TGTGCCAGCAGCCTTTCTGGGACTAGCTACACAGATACGCAGTATTTT. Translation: CASSLSGTSYTDTQYF.

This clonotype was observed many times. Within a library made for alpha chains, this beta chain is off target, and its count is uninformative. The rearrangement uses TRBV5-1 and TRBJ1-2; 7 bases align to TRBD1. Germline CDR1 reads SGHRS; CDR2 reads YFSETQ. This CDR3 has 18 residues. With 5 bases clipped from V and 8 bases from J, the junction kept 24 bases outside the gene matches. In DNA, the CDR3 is TGCGCCAGCAGACTTACAGGGGCGGGTTCGGCAAATCGGGAAGGCTACACCTTC. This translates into CASRLTGAGSANREGYTF. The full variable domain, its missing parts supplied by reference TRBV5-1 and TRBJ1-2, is KAGVTQTPRYLIKTRGQQVTLSCSPISGHRSVSWYQQTPGQGLQFLFEYFSETQRNKGNFPGRFSGRQFSNSRSEMNVSTLELGDSALYLCASRLTGAGSANREGYTFGSGTRLTVV.

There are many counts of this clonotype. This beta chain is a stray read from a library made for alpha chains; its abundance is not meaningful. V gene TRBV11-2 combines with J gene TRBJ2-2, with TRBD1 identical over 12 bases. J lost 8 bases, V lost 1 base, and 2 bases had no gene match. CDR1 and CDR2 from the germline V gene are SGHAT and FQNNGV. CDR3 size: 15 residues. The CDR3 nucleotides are TGTGCCAGCAGCTTAGCGGGACAGGGGGCTGGGGAGCTGTTTTTT. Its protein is CASSLAGQGAGELFF.

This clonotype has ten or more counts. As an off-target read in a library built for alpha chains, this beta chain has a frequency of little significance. CDR3 in DNA: TGCAGTGCCAGGGGATGGGGGGATACGCAGTATTTT. Amino acids: CSARGWGDTQYF. V and J are TRBV20-1 and TRBJ2-3; D may be TRBD1 (6 bases). This CDR3 is 12 amino acids long. V dropped 6 bases and J dropped 6 bases, with 13 bases sitting between them. Germline CDR1 is DFQATT and CDR2 is SNEGSKA (reference sequence).

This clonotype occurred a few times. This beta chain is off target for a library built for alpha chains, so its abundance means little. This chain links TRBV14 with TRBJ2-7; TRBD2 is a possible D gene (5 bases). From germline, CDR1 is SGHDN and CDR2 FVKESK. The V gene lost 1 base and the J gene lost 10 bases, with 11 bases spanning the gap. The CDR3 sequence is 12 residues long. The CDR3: CASSQAGYPQYF. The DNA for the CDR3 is TGTGCCAGCAGCCAAGCGGGGTATCCTCAGTACTTC.